This is a list of T cell receptor beta chains from one sample in a study of tumor and adjacent non-tumor tissue in lung cancer. TCRdb redid the calling of the multiplex PCR reads with MiXCR, one entry per CDR3 protein. The profile shows roughly 140,000 distinct CDR3 sequences, 60% to 70% of them singletons. Sequencing input: lung tumor tissue. Receptors were obtained from a man in his sixties with small cell lung cancer. Both conserved end residues are part of each CDR3. D genes are given only for firm matches. A clone size is listed for some rows: how often the clone was seen (once, few, many), or a class if it is expanded.

j_call: TRBJ2-2
clone_size: few
v_call: TRBV29-1
d_call: -
cdr3_nt: TGCAGCGTTGGACGGAACACCGGGGAGCTGTTTTTT
cdr3_aa: CSVGRNTGELFF

j_call: TRBJ2-3
clone_size: -
v_call: TRBV20-1
d_call: -
cdr3_nt: TGCGGTGCTAGAGATCTGGCCAGATTTGATACGCAGTATTTT
cdr3_aa: CGARDLARFDTQYF

j_call: TRBJ2-1
clone_size: few
v_call: TRBV5-1
d_call: -
cdr3_nt: TGCGCCAGCAGCAGGGACGGGTCTACCTCATTAGGAGCCGGAGGGGCTTTC
cdr3_aa: CASSRDGSTSLGAGGAF

j_call: TRBJ2-1
clone_size: -
v_call: TRBV6-5
d_call: -
cdr3_nt: TGTGCCAGCAGTGTTCCAGAGAGGTCGGGGCTCAATGAGCAGTTCTTC
cdr3_aa: CASSVPERSGLNEQFF

j_call: TRBJ2-1
clone_size: once
v_call: TRBV4-1
d_call: -
cdr3_nt: TGCGCCAGCAGCCTAGATCTCCTGCCGGGGGCGGATTACAATGAGCGGTTCTTC
cdr3_aa: CASSLDLLPGADYNERFF

j_call: TRBJ1-2
clone_size: -
v_call: TRBV4-1
d_call: TRBD1
cdr3_nt: TGCGCCAGCAGGACCGGGACAGGCTTTAACTATGGCCACACATTC
cdr3_aa: CASRTGTGFNYGHTF

j_call: TRBJ1-2
clone_size: -
v_call: TRBV29-1
d_call: TRBD1
cdr3_nt: TGCAGCATTGAGGGGACAGGGGCCCGGCGTGGCTACACGTTC
cdr3_aa: CSIEGTGARRGYTF

j_call: TRBJ2-1
clone_size: -
v_call: TRBV11-3
d_call: -
cdr3_nt: TGTGCCAGTAGCTTTAGTACGGGACGAAACAATGAGCAGCTCTTC
cdr3_aa: CASSFSTGRNNEQLF

j_call: TRBJ1-3
clone_size: many
v_call: TRBV20-1
d_call: -
cdr3_nt: TGCAGTGCTAGATCGGACAGTTTGCGGAACACCATATATTTT
cdr3_aa: CSARSDSLRNTIYF

j_call: TRBJ2-1
clone_size: -
v_call: TRBV11-2
d_call: -
cdr3_nt: TGTGCCAGCAGCTTTATCGGGAAGGCCGGTGAGCAGTTCTTC
cdr3_aa: CASSFIGKAGEQFF

j_call: TRBJ1-4
clone_size: -
v_call: TRBV4-1
d_call: -
cdr3_nt: TGCGCTAGCAGCCAAGACCAGACTAATGGAAAACTGTTTTTT
cdr3_aa: CASSQDQTNGKLFF